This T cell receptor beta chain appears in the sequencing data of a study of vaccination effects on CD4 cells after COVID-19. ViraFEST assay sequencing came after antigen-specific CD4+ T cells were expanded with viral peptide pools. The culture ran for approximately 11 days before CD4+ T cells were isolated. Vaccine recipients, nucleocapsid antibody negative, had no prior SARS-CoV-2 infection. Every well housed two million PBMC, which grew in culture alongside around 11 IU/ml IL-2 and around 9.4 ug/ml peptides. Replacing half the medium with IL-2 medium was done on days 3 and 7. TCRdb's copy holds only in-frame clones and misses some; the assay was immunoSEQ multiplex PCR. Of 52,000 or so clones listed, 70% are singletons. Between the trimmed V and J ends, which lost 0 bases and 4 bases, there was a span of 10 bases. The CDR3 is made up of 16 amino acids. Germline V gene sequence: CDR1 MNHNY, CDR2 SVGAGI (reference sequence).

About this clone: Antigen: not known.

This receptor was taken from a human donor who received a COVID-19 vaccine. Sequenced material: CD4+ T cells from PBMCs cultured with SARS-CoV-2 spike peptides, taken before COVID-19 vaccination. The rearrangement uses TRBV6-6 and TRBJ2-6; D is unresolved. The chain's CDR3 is CASSYSTIPGANVLTF. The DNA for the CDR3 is TGTGCCAGCAGTTACTCGACAATCCCGGGGGCCAACGTCCTGACTTTC.